The rows below give T cell receptor beta chains drawn from one sample of a study of CD4 T cells in relation to SARS-CoV-2 and coronaviruses. The repertoire was sequenced with immunoSEQ multiplex PCR; TCRdb's copy has only in-frame clones and lacks some. The repertoire consists of approximately 64,000 clones, with approximately 94% occurring once and the leading ten covering around 0.15%. The material sequenced was naive CD4+ T cells from PBMCs. These receptors all come from a human donor in good health. CDR3s include the opening cysteine and the closing phenylalanine or tryptophan. A D gene is named only where the DNA matches it firmly. Clone size, where shown, is once, few, many, or a class for clones that have expanded.

>16|TRBV28|-|-|TRBJ2-7
TGTGCCAGCAGACGCACGGGGGAGTGGGGCTCCTACGAGCAGTACTTC
CASRRTGEWGSYEQYF
>15|TRBV30|-|-|TRBJ2-1
TGTGCCTGTCAAACCGGGACTAACAGGGTGGGTGAGCAGTTCTTC
CACQTGTNRVGEQFF
>17|TRBV27|-|-|TRBJ2-3
TGTGCCAGCAGTTTATCGAGGACTCTTTCTGGCACAGATACGCAGTATTTT
CASSLSRTLSGTDTQYF
>14|TRBV7-9|-|-|TRBJ1-4
TGTGCCAGCAGCCAGTTTGTGGTGAATGAAAAACTGTTTTTT
CASSQFVVNEKLFF
>16|TRBV15|-|-|TRBJ2-1
TGTGCCACCAGCAGAGATCCCCGAGGGTCTGGTAATGAGCAGTTCTTC
CATSRDPRGSGNEQFF
>15|TRBV18|-|-|TRBJ1-5
TGTGCCAGCTCTTTAATACAGGGAGAAAATCAGCCCCAGCATTTT
CASSLIQGENQPQHF
>16|TRBV4-1|-|-|TRBJ2-7
TGCGCCAGCAGCCAGGCGACTCAGGGACTCTCCTACGAGCAGTACTTC
CASSQATQGLSYEQYF
>13|TRBV7-3|-|TRBD2|TRBJ2-1
TGTGCCAGCAGTAGACTAGCGATTGATGAGCAGTTCTTC
CASSRLAIDEQFF
>15|TRBV5-1|-|-|TRBJ1-4
TGCGCCAGCAGCCTCCCGGACAGAAATTTTGAAAAACTGTTTTTT
CASSLPDRNFEKLFF
>16|TRBV6-5|-|TRBD1|TRBJ2-3
TGTGCCAGCAGTTACTCGACAGGGGGTCGCACAGATACGCAGTATTTT
CASSYSTGGRTDTQYF
>12|TRBV30|-|-|TRBJ2-3
TGTGCCTGGAGTGTACGGCCAGATACGCAGTATTTT
CAWSVRPDTQYF
>18|TRBV11-2|-|-|TRBJ2-7
TGTGCCAGCAGCTTGGAGGGCGATATTAGGCTCAGCTCCTACGAGCAGTACTTC
CASSLEGDIRLSSYEQYF
>15|TRBV3-1/TRBV3-2|-|TRBD1|TRBJ1-2
TGTGCCAGCAGCCAGGGACAGGGGCGTCAGGATGGCTACACCTTC
CASSQGQGRQDGYTF
>17|TRBV9|-|-|TRBJ1-4
TGTGCCAGCAGCGTAGGGTTTAGGTCTTCAACTAATGAAAAACTGTTTTTT
CASSVGFRSSTNEKLFF
>16|TRBV5-1|-|TRBD2|TRBJ2-1
TGCGCCAGCGGACTCGGGACTAGCGGGACCTACAATGAGCAGTTCTTC
CASGLGTSGTYNEQFF
>14|TRBV19|-|-|TRBJ1-5
TGTGCCAGTAGTCCCGTGGGGAGCAATCAGCCCCAGCATTTT
CASSPVGSNQPQHF
>13|TRBV6-5|-|-|TRBJ1-1
TGTGCCAGCACCCGGGACAATGCGGGTGCGGCTTTCTTT
CASTRDNAGAAFF
>16|TRBV5-5|-|TRBD1|TRBJ2-7
TGTGCCAGCAGCTTAACGGCCGGGACAGGTATCCACGAGCAGTACTTC
CASSLTAGTGIHEQYF
>12|TRBV6-5|-|-|TRBJ2-1
TGTGCCAGCAGTCCCCGATACAATGAGCAGTTCTTC
CASSPRYNEQFF
>11|TRBV20-1|-|-|TRBJ2-7
TGCAGTGGTGTGACAGGCTACGAGCAGTACTTC
CSGVTGYEQYF
>12|TRBV10-3|-|-|TRBJ2-5
TGTGCCACCGCGTCTTTCCAAGAGACCCAGTACTTC
CATASFQETQYF
>17|TRBV6-1|-|-|TRBJ1-6
TGTGCCAGCAGTGAATTCAGGACAGTCGTCAATAATTCACCCCTCCACTTT
CASSEFRTVVNNSPLHF
>18|TRBV7-9|-|TRBD2|TRBJ2-1
TGTGCCAGCAGCCCTAGCTTCACGCAGCGGGAGGCCTACAATGAGCAGTTCTTC
CASSPSFTQREAYNEQFF
>13|TRBV30|-|-|TRBJ2-3
TGTGCCTGGAGTAGGATCAGCACAGATACGCAGTATTTT
CAWSRISTDTQYF
>15|TRBV6-5|-|TRBD1|TRBJ2-7
TGTGCCAGCAGTTATGGGGCGGGACAGGGCTACGAGCAGTACTTC
CASSYGAGQGYEQYF
>14|TRBV28|-|-|TRBJ2-7
TGTGCCAGCAGTTTGCCAGGGGTCCTTTACGAGCAGTACTTC
CASSLPGVLYEQYF
>14|TRBV7-9|-|-|TRBJ2-3
TGTGCCAGCAGCCAGGGGTCTCACACAGATACGCAGTATTTT
CASSQGSHTDTQYF
>13|TRBV27|once|-|TRBJ2-3
TGTGCCAGCAGTTTTACAGGTCGGAATACGCAGTATTTT
CASSFTGRNTQYF
>18|TRBV11-2|-|TRBD1|TRBJ2-6
TGTGCCAGCAGCCCATGGACAGGGAGCTACTCTGGGGCCAACGTCCTGACTTTC
CASSPWTGSYSGANVLTF
>10|TRBV20-1|-|-|TRBJ2-4
TGCAGTGCTAGAAGAAACATTCAGTACTTC
CSARRNIQYF
>15|TRBV28|-|-|TRBJ2-7
TGTGCCAGCAGTTCCGGGGAACTGAGCTCCTACGAGCAGTACTTC
CASSSGELSSYEQYF
>16|TRBV28|-|-|TRBJ2-7
TGTGCCAGCACCTTATCCACAATACCTCTCGGCTACGAGCAGTACTTC
CASTLSTIPLGYEQYF
>14|TRBV2|-|TRBD1|TRBJ1-1
TGTGCCAGCAGTGAGACAGGGGGCAGGACTGAAGCTTTCTTT
CASSETGGRTEAFF
>15|TRBV6-6|-|TRBD2|TRBJ2-1
TGTGCCAGCAGTTACTCGGCTAGCGGGACCAATGAGCAGTTCTTC
CASSYSASGTNEQFF
>14|TRBV19|-|TRBD2|TRBJ2-1
TGTGCCAGTAGTGTCGGGACTAGCAGGAATGAGCAGTTCTTC
CASSVGTSRNEQFF
>13|TRBV10-1|-|-|TRBJ1-4
TGCGCCAGCAGTGGGCCTCAGGCTGAAAAACTGTTTTTT
CASSGPQAEKLFF
>16|TRBV10-2|-|-|TRBJ2-4
TGCGCCAGCAGAACCACAGGGATTGGAGCCAAAAACATTCAGTACTTC
CASRTTGIGAKNIQYF
>14|TRBV5-1|once|TRBD1|TRBJ2-2
TGCGCCAGCAGCCCGGACAGGGGTACCGGGGAGCTGTTTTTT
CASSPDRGTGELFF
>15|TRBV7-7|-|TRBD1|TRBJ2-2
TGTGCCAGCAGCCGGGACAGGGCAAACACCGGGGAGCTGTTTTTT
CASSRDRANTGELFF
>16|TRBV4-2|once|-|TRBJ2-7
TGTGCCAGCAGCCAGTCTCAAAGGGACTTCAACTACGAGCAGTACTTC
CASSQSQRDFNYEQYF
>14|TRBV5-1|-|-|TRBJ1-1
TGCGCCAGCAGCTTGCAGGGTATGAACACTGAAGCTTTCTTT
CASSLQGMNTEAFF
>19|TRBV7-3|-|-|TRBJ2-6
TGTGCCAGCAGCTTAACACCCCTAAAGCTAAGCTCTGGGGCCAACGTCCTGACTTTC
CASSLTPLKLSSGANVLTF
>16|TRBV5-1|-|-|TRBJ2-7
TGCGCCAGCAGCTTGTATGGACCGACGAGCTCCTACGAGCAGTACTTC
CASSLYGPTSSYEQYF
>15|TRBV5-8|-|-|TRBJ1-6
TGTGCCAGCAGCTTGGGCCGGGCTAGTAATTCACCCCTCCACTTT
CASSLGRASNSPLHF
>15|TRBV7-9|-|-|TRBJ2-1
TGTGCCAGCAGCTTAAGCACCTCCTACAACAATGAGCAGTTCTTC
CASSLSTSYNNEQFF